What follows are 13 T cell receptor beta chains derived from one specimen sequenced in a study of cytomegalovirus exposure and HLA in healthy donors. The PCR was carried out with 60 Vbeta primers and 13 Jbeta primers. Some clones are missing from TCRdb's copy, which holds only in-frame ones; the method was immunoSEQ multiplex PCR. This table holds more than 75,000 clones, about 83% found once. The sample consisted of PBMCs. Receptors originate from a woman aged 18-29 years in good health and CMV-seropositive.

The rearrangement uses TRBV6-5 and TRBJ1-1; D gene uncertain. Trimming cost V 2 bases and J 3 bases, with 7 bases left between them. CDR3 length equals 13 residues. Germline assignment: CDR1 MNHEY and CDR2 SVGAGI. CDR3 sequence reads: CASSYNSDTEAFF. The CDR3, as DNA: TGTGCCAGCAGTTACAATTCGGACACTGAAGCTTTCTTT.

The table lists this clone with a count of one. The chain employs TRBV25-1 and TRBJ1-1; weak D call: TRBD1 (5 bases). Germline CDR1 and CDR2: MGHDK and SYGVNS. CDR3 size: 12 residues. The ends were cut back, 8 bases at V and 6 bases at J, with 13 bases in the middle. The DNA of the CDR3 is TGTGCCAGCGGCCAGGCAGGGTCTGAAGCTTTCTTT. This sequence encodes CASGQAGSEAFF.

V is TRBV28 and J is TRBJ1-2, with a tentative D call TRBD1 (5 bases). The CDR3 is made up of 14 amino acids. Trimming removed 2 bases from V and 4 bases from J, with 11 bases in between. Germline assignment: CDR1 MDHEN and CDR2 SYDVKM. CDR3 in amino acids: CASSLGAQGYGYTF. Written as DNA, the CDR3 is TGTGCCAGCAGTTTAGGGGCTCAGGGCTATGGCTACACCTTC.

The chain has TRBV2 and TRBJ1-2; D may be TRBD1 (5 bases). Trimming took off 3 bases at V and 2 bases at J, with 10 bases between the two ends. In germline, CDR1 is SNHLY, CDR2 FYNNEI. The CDR3 length is 14 residues. The CDR3 bases are TGTGCCAGCAGTGAGCGGGGCCAGAACTATGGCTACACCTTC. Its translation is CASSERGQNYGYTF.

The CDR3 here is CASSRDSQETQYF. CDR3 bases: TGTGCCAGCAGCCGGGACAGTCAAGAGACCCAGTACTTC. This sequence joins TRBV9 and TRBJ2-5, with 7 bases aligning to TRBD1. V was clipped by 4 bases and J by 2 bases; unmatched bases: 2. Germline V CDR1 and CDR2: SGDLS, YYNGEE. The CDR3 contains 13 residues.

The chain links TRBV2 to TRBJ1-2; a possible D gene is TRBD1 (5 bases). Between the trimmed V and J ends, which lost 7 bases and 5 bases, there was a span of 11 bases. The CDR3 contains 12 residues. Germline V gene lookup returns CDR1 SNHLY and CDR2 FYNNEI. The CDR3 sequence: CASTWTPYGYTF. The CDR3 bases are TGTGCCAGCACGTGGACACCTTATGGCTACACCTTC.

The chain combines TRBV25-1 with TRBJ2-7; 10 nucleotides agree with TRBD2. Germline trimming cut 5 bases from V and 7 bases from J; bases unmatched to any gene: 5. This CDR3 contains 13 residues. Per the germline V gene, CDR1 is MGHDK and CDR2 is SYGVNS. CDR3 protein: CASSSRTSGEQYF. The CDR3 DNA reads TGTGCCAGCAGTTCACGGACTAGCGGTGAGCAGTACTTC.

The J gene is TRBJ2-1, the V gene TRBV9; TRBD2 matches at 7 bases. The CDR3 sequence is 16 residues long. The germline V gene encodes CDR1 SGDLS and CDR2 YYNGEE. V dropped 0 bases and J dropped 6; count of bases not matched to a gene: 9. CDR3 in amino acids: CASSVGRGGPPNEQFF. The CDR3, as DNA: TGTGCCAGCAGCGTAGGGAGGGGAGGGCCCCCCAATGAGCAGTTCTTC.

This clone was recorded a few times. The chain uses TRBV30 and TRBJ1-1; no definite D call. Germline loops: CDR1 GTSNPN, CDR2 SVGIG (reference sequence). Between the trimmed V and J ends, which lost 0 bases and 0 bases, there was a span of 8 bases. This CDR3 region has 14 residues. This CDR3 reads CAWSVLELNTEAFF. For the CDR3, the DNA is TGTGCCTGGAGTGTACTCGAGTTGAACACTGAAGCTTTCTTT.

This clone was recorded only once. V gene TRBV10-3 combines with J gene TRBJ1-5; 9 bases line up with TRBD1. Per germline, CDR1 ENHRY and CDR2 SYGVKD. CDR3 length: 17 amino acids. V shed 4 bases, J shed 4 bases, and the junction held 11 bases outside the gene matches. CDR3 region: CAISADRGSGKNQPQHF. The CDR3 DNA follows: TGTGCCATCAGTGCGGACAGGGGTAGTGGTAAGAATCAGCCCCAGCATTTT.

This chain uses TRBV30 with TRBJ2-4, with D perhaps TRBD1 (6 bases). Germline assignment: CDR1 GTSNPN and CDR2 SVGIG (reference sequence). V gave up 1 base and J gave up 0 bases, with 16 bases separating them. The CDR3 loop spans 17 amino acids. CDR3: CAWSGEQGPTAKNIQYF. CDR3 nucleotides: TGTGCCTGGAGTGGAGAACAGGGACCGACAGCCAAAAACATTCAGTACTTC.

The CDR3 sequence: CASSDSGTQYF. The CDR3 DNA follows: TGTGCCAGCAGTGATTCCGGTACGCAGTATTTT. The chain joins TRBV25-1 to TRBJ2-3; no definite D call. This CDR3 has 11 amino acids. V lost 3 bases, J lost 8 bases, and 6 bases lay in between. The germline CDR1 and CDR2 sequences are MGHDK and SYGVNS. Filled out from reference TRBV25-1 and TRBJ2-3, the complete variable domain reads EADIYQTPRYLVIGTGKKITLECSQTMGHDKMYWYQQDPGMELHLIHYSYGVNSTEKGDLSSESTVSRIRTEHFPLTLESARPSHTSQYLCASSDSGTQYFGPGTRLTVL.

The V and J genes are TRBV25-1 and TRBJ2-1, with 12 bases fitting TRBD1. The V gene end was trimmed by 2 bases and the J gene end by 5 bases; junction bases not matched to a gene: 7. Germline V CDR1 and CDR2: MGHDK, SYGVNS. The length of the CDR3 is 17 residues. This CDR3 reads CASSETTGTGGHNEQFF. CDR3 bases: TGTGCCAGCAGTGAAACGACCGGGACAGGGGGCCACAATGAGCAGTTCTTC. The whole variable domain, filled in from reference TRBV25-1 and TRBJ2-1, reads EADIYQTPRYLVIGTGKKITLECSQTMGHDKMYWYQQDPGMELHLIHYSYGVNSTEKGDLSSESTVSRIRTEHFPLTLESARPSHTSQYLCASSETTGTGGHNEQFFGPGTRLTVL.